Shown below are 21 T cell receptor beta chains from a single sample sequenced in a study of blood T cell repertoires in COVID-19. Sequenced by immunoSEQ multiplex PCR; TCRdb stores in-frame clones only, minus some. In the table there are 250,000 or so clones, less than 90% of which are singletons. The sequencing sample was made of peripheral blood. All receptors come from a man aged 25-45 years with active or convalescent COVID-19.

Here the CDR3 reads CASSASPLAGGTQYF. The CDR3 nucleotides are TGTGCCAGCAGTGCCTCCCCGCTAGCTGGAGGGACCCAGTACTTC. The chain recombines TRBV6-2 or TRBV6-3 with TRBJ2-5; tentatively, D is TRBD2 (5 bases). V was trimmed by 5 bases and J by 7 bases, leaving 20 bases between them. This CDR3 comprises 15 residues. Germline CDR1 is MNHEY and CDR2 is SVGEGT.

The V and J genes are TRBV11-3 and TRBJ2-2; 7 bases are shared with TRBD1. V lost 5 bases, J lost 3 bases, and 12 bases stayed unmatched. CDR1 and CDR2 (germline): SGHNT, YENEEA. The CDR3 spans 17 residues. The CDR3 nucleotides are TGTGCCAGCAGCGAGGGACAGAACTACCCCGACACCGGGGAGCTGTTTTTT. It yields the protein CASSEGQNYPDTGELFF.

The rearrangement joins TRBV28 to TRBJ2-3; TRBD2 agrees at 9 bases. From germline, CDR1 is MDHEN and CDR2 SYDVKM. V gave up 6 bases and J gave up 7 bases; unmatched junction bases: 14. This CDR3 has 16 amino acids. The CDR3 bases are TGTGCCAGCAGCCAGGTGGTATCTAGCGGGGCTTATACGCAGTATTTT. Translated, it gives CASSQVVSSGAYTQYF.

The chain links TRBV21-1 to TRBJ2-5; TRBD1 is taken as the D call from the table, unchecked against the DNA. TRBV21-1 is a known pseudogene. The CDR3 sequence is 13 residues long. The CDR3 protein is CASSAGIQETQYF. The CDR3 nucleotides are TGTGCCAGCAGCGCAGGGATCCAAGAGACCCAGTACTTC.

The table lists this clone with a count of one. The CDR3 coding sequence is TGTGCCAGCAGTGAAGGTCCAGTAAACTACGAGCAGTACTTC. This sequence encodes CASSEGPVNYEQYF. The genes are TRBV2 and TRBJ2-7; D is ambiguous. The CDR3 loop spans 14 amino acids. V lost 1 base, J lost 3 bases, and 10 bases lay in between. Germline V lookup: CDR1 SNHLY, CDR2 FYNNEI.

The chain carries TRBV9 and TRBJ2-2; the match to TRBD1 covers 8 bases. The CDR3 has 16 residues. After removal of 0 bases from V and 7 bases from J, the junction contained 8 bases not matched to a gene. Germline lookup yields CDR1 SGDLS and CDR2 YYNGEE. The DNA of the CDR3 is TGTGCCAGCAGCGTAGCCGGGCAGGGGGCTATCGGGGAGCTGTTTTTT. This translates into CASSVAGQGAIGELFF.

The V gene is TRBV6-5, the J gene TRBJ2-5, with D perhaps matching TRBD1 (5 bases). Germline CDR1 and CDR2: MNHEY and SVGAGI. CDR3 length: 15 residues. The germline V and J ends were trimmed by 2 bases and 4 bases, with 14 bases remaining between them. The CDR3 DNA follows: TGTGCCAGCAGTTACGGGGCGGCCCCAGCAGAGACCCAGTACTTC. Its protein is CASSYGAAPAETQYF.

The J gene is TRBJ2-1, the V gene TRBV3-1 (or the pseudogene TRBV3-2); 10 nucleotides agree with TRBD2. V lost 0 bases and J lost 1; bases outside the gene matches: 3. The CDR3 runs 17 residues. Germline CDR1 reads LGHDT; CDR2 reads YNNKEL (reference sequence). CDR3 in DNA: TGTGCCAGCAGCCAAGACGGTAGCGGGGGGTCCTACAATGAGCAGTTCTTC. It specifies CASSQDGSGGSYNEQFF.

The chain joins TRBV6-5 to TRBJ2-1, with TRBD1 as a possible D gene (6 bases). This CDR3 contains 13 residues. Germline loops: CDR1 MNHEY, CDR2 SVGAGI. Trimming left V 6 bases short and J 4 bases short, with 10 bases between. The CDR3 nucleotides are TGTGCCAGCAGCAGGGGTGTTTACAATGAGCAGTTCTTC. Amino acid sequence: CASSRGVYNEQFF.

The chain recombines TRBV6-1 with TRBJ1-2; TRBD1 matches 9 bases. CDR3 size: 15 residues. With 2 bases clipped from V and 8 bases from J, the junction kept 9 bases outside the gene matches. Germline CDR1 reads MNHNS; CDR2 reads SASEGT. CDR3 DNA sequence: TGTGCCAGCAGTGAAAGGGACAGGGTGCCGAGAGGCTACACCTTC. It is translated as CASSERDRVPRGYTF.

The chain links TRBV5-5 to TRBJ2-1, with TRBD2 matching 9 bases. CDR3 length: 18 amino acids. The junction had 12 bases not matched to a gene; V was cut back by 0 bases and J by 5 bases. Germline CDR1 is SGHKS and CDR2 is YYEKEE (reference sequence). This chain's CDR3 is CASSLGKLAGRKDNEQFF. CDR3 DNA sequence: TGTGCCAGCAGCTTGGGTAAGCTAGCGGGGCGCAAGGACAATGAGCAGTTCTTC.

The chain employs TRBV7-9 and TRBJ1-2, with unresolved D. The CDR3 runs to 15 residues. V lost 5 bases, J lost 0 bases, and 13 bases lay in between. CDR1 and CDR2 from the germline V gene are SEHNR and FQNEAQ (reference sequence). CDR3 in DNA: TGTGCCAGCAGCGAGATCACTGCTTCTAACTATGGCTACACCTTC. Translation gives CASSEITASNYGYTF.

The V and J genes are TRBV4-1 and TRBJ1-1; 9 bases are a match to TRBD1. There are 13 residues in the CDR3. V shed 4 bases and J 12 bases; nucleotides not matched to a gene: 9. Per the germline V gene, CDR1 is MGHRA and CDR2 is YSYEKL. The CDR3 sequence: CASSLEDRGVSFF. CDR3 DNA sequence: TGCGCCAGCAGCCTAGAGGACAGGGGAGTATCTTTCTTT.

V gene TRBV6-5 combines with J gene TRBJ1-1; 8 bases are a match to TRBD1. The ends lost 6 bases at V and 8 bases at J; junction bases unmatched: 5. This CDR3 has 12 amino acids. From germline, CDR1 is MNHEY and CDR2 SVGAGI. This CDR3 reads CASRTGQGEAFF. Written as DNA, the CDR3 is TGTGCCAGCAGGACCGGACAGGGCGAAGCTTTCTTT.

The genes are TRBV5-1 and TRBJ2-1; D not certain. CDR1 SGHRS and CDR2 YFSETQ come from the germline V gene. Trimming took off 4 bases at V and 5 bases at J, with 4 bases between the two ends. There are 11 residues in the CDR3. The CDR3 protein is CASSRDNEQFF. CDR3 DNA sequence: TGCGCCAGCAGCCGTGACAATGAGCAGTTCTTC.

This CDR3 reads CASSTGGSTEAFF. The CDR3 DNA follows: TGTGCCAGCAGTACAGGGGGAAGCACTGAAGCTTTCTTT. V gene TRBV6-5 combines with J gene TRBJ1-1; TRBD1 aligns across 8 bases. This CDR3 region has 13 residues. The ends lost 5 bases at V and 4 bases at J; junction bases unmatched: 3. The germline gives CDR1 MNHEY, CDR2 SVGAGI.

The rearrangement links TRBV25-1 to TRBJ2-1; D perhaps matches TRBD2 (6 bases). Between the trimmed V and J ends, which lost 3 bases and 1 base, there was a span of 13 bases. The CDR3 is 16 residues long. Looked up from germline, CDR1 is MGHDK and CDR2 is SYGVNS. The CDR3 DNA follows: TGTGCCAGCAGTGATTTCGGGGGTGGGTCCTACAATGAGCAGTTCTTC. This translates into CASSDFGGGSYNEQFF.

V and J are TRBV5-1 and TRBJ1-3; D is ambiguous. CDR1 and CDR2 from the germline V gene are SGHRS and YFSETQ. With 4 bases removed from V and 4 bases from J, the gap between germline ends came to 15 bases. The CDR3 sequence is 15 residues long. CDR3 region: CASSTGSVYGNTIYF. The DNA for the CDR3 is TGCGCCAGCAGCACGGGTAGCGTTTACGGAAACACCATATATTTT. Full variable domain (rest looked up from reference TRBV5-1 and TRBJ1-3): KAGVTQTPRYLIKTRGQQVTLSCSPISGHRSVSWYQQTPGQGLQFLFEYFSETQRNKGNFPGRFSGRQFSNSRSEMNVSTLELGDSALYLCASSTGSVYGNTIYFGEGSWLTVV.

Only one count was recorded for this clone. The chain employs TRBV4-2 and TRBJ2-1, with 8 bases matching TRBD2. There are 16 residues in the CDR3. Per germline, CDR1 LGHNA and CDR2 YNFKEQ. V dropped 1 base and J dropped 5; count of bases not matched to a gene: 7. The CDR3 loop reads CASSQVLAGFDNEQFF. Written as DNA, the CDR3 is TGTGCCAGCAGCCAAGTTTTAGCGGGGTTCGACAATGAGCAGTTCTTC.

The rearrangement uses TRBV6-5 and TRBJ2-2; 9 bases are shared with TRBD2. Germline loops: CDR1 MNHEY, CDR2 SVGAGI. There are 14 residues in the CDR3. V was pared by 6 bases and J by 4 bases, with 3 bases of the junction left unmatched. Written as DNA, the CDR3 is TGTGCCAGCAGCCGGACTAGCGTCACCGGGGAGCTGTTTTTT. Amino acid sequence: CASSRTSVTGELFF.

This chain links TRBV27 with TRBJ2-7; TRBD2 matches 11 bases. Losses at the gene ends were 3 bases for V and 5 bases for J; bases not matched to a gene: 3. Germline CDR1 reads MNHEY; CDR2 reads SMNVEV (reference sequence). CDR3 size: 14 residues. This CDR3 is CASSFSGGANEQYF. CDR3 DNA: TGTGCCAGCAGTTTTAGCGGGGGGGCCAACGAGCAGTACTTC.